This TCR beta chain derives from a study of shared clonotypes between healthy human individuals. The CDR3 contains 16 residues. Trimming removed 4 bases at V and 0 bases at J, with 16 bases between. Germline V gene sequence: CDR1 KGHSH, CDR2 LQKENI. The data were produced by immunoSEQ multiplex PCR, yet TCRdb's version contains in-frame clones alone and is incomplete. Here the sample spans about 1.1 million clones, approximately 80% being singletons. Sequences were obtained from memory CD4+ T cells from PBMCs. The subset denotes: CD45RA-negative fraction. This TCR derives from a man between 18 and 29 years old in good health. Some clones in this sample may be carry-over from other donors' samples. This sequence joins TRBV18 and TRBJ2-7; D may match TRBD1 or TRBD2 (5 bases each). The CDR3 DNA reads as TGTGCCAGCTCACTAGGTGGGGACGGGGCCTCCTACGAGCAGTACTTC. Its protein is CASSLGGDGASYEQYF.